The clone carrying this T cell receptor beta chain was seen at least ten times. The antigen is undetermined. This record belongs to a study of neurological immune-mediated disorders. V shed 1 base, J shed 2 bases, and the junction held 9 bases outside the gene matches. The CDR3 has 18 amino acids. Germline loops: CDR1 DFQATT, CDR2 SNEGSKA (reference sequence). Each TCR transcript was tagged with a 10-nucleotide random UMI during 5'RACE. TCRdb used MiXCR to reprocess the 5' RACE reads, holding one entry per CDR3 protein. The repertoire consists of tens of thousands of distinct CDR3 sequences, with 4.5% to 7% occurring once and the leading ten covering approximately 1.5%. General study findings and limits: HTLV-1-associated myelopathy led in TCR clonal expansion, while multiple sclerosis ranked lowest, below healthy controls. There was no association between the multiple sclerosis repertoire cluster and any clinical or MRI feature.

The chain employs TRBV20-1 and TRBJ1-5, with 12 positions matching TRBD1. The sequence derives from a woman between 18 and 29 years old with multiple sclerosis. Sample: CD4+ T cells from blood. The CDR3 bases are TGCAGTGCTAGAGCGGGACAGGGGGCCAATTGGGGCAATCAGCCCCAGCATTTT. Translation: CSARAGQGANWGNQPQHF.